The entry below gives a single T cell receptor beta chain sequence along with its context. Its antigen remains unknown. This record belongs to a study of shared clonotypes between healthy human individuals. Study in general: The study drew on two women and a few men aged 18 to 49 as donors. Study-level findings and limits: Generation probabilities of non-shared clonotypes were lower (relative to those shared by all four donors). Tissue TCR repertoires likely differ from these blood-only repertoires.

Authors' methods: Junction-only immunoSEQ data arrived without quality scores, meaning filtering differed. Sequencing was performed with immunoSEQ multiplex PCR; in TCRdb, only in-frame clones are kept and a portion is missing. From that table come the V and J calls and clone size; the DNA was used to work out D and trimming. The sample comprises millions of clones, approximately 92% of which are singletons, and around 0.14% rests with the top ten. Germline V lookup: CDR1 SNHLY, CDR2 FYNNEI. There are 15 residues in the CDR3. V was clipped by 3 bases and J by 2 bases, with 14 bases between them. The chain joins TRBV2 to TRBJ2-7; D unresolved. The clonotype originates from a man aged 18 to 29 in good health. Sequencing input: naive CD4+ T cells sorted from blood. Subset indicated: CD45RA+ positively selected. CDR3 sequence (DNA): TGTGCCAGCAGTGAGCGGACGTCCTGGGCCTACGAGCAGTACTTC. It encodes CASSERTSWAYEQYF. Variable domain in full (rest from reference TRBV2 and TRBJ2-7): EPEVTQTPSHQVTQMGQEVILRCVPISNHLYFYWYRQILGQKVEFLVSFYNNEISEKSEIFDDQFSVERPDGSNFTLKIRSTKLEDSAMYFCASSERTSWAYEQYFGPGTRLTVT.